This T cell receptor beta chain was sequenced for a study of blood T cell repertoires in COVID-19. Study in general: T cells, B-cell-depleted T cells, or PBMCs provided the cDNA or gDNA that served as material.

As handled by the study authors: Estimation of nucleated cell counts was performed using reference gene primer amplification. TCRdb keeps only in-frame clones here, not all; method: immunoSEQ multiplex PCR. That table gives V, J and clone size, and the DNA gave D and trimming. Counted here are 130,000 or so clones, 88% occurring once; the ten biggest clones make up more than 1.5%. This CDR3 is 11 amino acids long. Trimming took 2 bases from V and 8 from J, leaving 6 bases between them. This sequence was found in a human donor in a cohort sampled during active COVID-19. The chain joins TRBV12-3 or TRBV12-4 to TRBJ1-1; no clear D gene. The sequenced sample was peripheral blood. CDR3 in DNA: TGTGCCAGCAGTTTAACGGGAGAAGCTTTCTTT. Its protein is CASSLTGEAFF.